This passage covers 8 T cell receptor beta chains from one sample sequenced in a study of spatial heterogeneity in lung cancer. TCRdb itself ran the 5' RACE reads through MiXCR, one entry per CDR3 protein. The repertoire holds around 20,000 distinct CDR3 sequences, with 9.6% as singletons. The antigens for these receptors are not known. Time point here: sample taken at primary tumor resection. Whole-study results and caveats: Tumoral mutation counts were tracked by counts of expanded intratumoral alpha and beta TCRs.

The sample consisted of lung tumor tissue, taken at surgery. All receptors come from a female donor with early-stage non-small cell lung cancer.

This clonotype was found many times. This beta chain lies outside the target of a library built for alpha chains; its clone size means little. The rearrangement uses TRBV5-1 and TRBJ1-6; D is uncertain. Germline values: CDR1 SGHRS, CDR2 YFSETQ. The V gene lost 1 base and the J gene lost 8 bases, with 7 bases spanning the gap. The CDR3 is made up of 13 amino acids. CDR3 in amino acids: CASSLRVDSPLHF. The DNA of the CDR3 is TGCGCCAGCAGCTTGCGCGTCGATTCACCCCTCCACTTT.

Of note for this clonotype: This beta chain turned up in a library designed for alpha chains; as an off-target read, its abundance says little. The CDR3 DNA reads as TGTGCCAGCAGCTCCGGGACAGGCACAGATACGCAGTATTTT. Protein product: CASSSGTGTDTQYF. The gene calls are TRBV2 and TRBJ2-3; 7 bases map to TRBD1. Per germline, CDR1 SNHLY and CDR2 FYNNEI. The CDR3 contains 14 residues. V lost 6 bases, J lost 1 base, and 4 bases stayed unmatched.

At least ten counts were recorded for this clonotype. The library was designed around alpha chains, so this beta chain is a stray read whose abundance carries little weight. The genes are TRBV13 and TRBJ1-6; D may be TRBD1 (5 bases). The CDR3 runs 16 residues. From germline, CDR1 is PRHDT and CDR2 FYEKMQ (reference sequence). Trimming pared 5 bases from V and 2 bases from J, leaving 13 bases between. CDR3 nucleotides: TGTGCCAGCAGCACCCGGGACGGGGCCTATAATTCACCCCTCCACTTT. It translates to CASSTRDGAYNSPLHF.

Concerning this clonotype itself: Being off target in a library aimed at alpha chains, this beta chain has a size of little meaning. The chain is built from TRBV7-3 and TRBJ2-2; D perhaps matches TRBD1 (6 bases). The V end was cut by 6 bases, the J end by 5 bases, with 16 bases between. CDR1 SGHTA and CDR2 FQGTGA come from the germline V gene. The CDR3 extends over 15 amino acids. CDR3 DNA sequence: TGTGCCAGCAGGCCCGGGACAAGTGGAACCGGGGAGCTGTTTTTT. Amino acid sequence: CASRPGTSGTGELFF.

This clonotype has only a few counts. Because this beta chain is a stray read in a library intended to capture alpha chains, its abundance should not be given much weight. V and J are TRBV28 and TRBJ2-7; D tentatively reads TRBD1 or TRBD2 (5 bases each). The CDR3 has 16 amino acids. V was pared by 5 bases and J by 2 bases, with 19 bases between. Germline lookup yields CDR1 MDHEN and CDR2 SYDVKM. The CDR3 DNA sequence: TGTGCCAGCAGTCCCCCAGTGGGACCCCACCCCTACGAGCAGTACTTC. Translated: CASSPPVGPHPYEQYF.

As to this clonotype: This beta chain was picked up by a library intended for alpha chains and is off target, so its count carries little meaning. The genes are TRBV11-2 and TRBJ2-5, with no clear D. This CDR3 spans 14 amino acids. V was trimmed by 5 bases and J by 5 bases, leaving 15 bases between them. The germline V gene has CDR1 SGHAT and CDR2 FQNNGV. This chain's CDR3 is CASSLLLGPETQYF. CDR3 nucleotides: TGTGCCAGCAGCCTCCTTTTAGGGCCGGAGACCCAGTACTTC.

This clonotype appeared many times. A library made for alpha chains picked up this beta chain off target, so its size means little. The rearrangement joins TRBV5-1 to TRBJ1-1; TRBD1 agrees at 11 bases. This CDR3 region has 17 residues. Losses at the gene ends were 4 bases for V and 4 bases for J; bases not matched to a gene: 12. From germline, CDR1 is SGHRS and CDR2 YFSETQ. CDR3 in amino acids: CASSPGQGATASTEAFF. The CDR3, as DNA: TGCGCCAGCAGCCCCGGACAGGGGGCAACGGCTAGCACTGAAGCTTTCTTT. The complete variable domain, with remaining parts taken from reference TRBV5-1 and TRBJ1-1, reads KAGVTQTPRYLIKTRGQQVTLSCSPISGHRSVSWYQQTPGQGLQFLFEYFSETQRNKGNFPGRFSGRQFSNSRSEMNVSTLELGDSALYLCASSPGQGATASTEAFFGQGTRLTVV.

Details on this clonotype: This beta chain represents an off-target read in a library built for alpha chains; its size is of limited meaning. The rearrangement links TRBV27 to TRBJ2-7; 8 nucleotides match TRBD1. The CDR3 length is 15 residues. The ends lost 5 bases at V and 7 bases at J; junction bases unmatched: 13. Germline V gene data show CDR1 as MNHEY and CDR2 as SMNVEV (reference sequence). The CDR3 DNA follows: TGTGCCAGCAGTCGACAGGGGCTACCAAGAGGGGAGCAGTACTTC. This encodes CASSRQGLPRGEQYF.